A single sample is the source of the 31 T cell receptor beta chains below, sequenced in a study of T cell responses to AZD1222 COVID-19 vaccine. Using immunoSEQ multiplex PCR, the repertoire was profiled, and TCRdb retains in-frame clones only, with some absent. The data hold 99,000 or so clones, with 88% observed a single time. The material sequenced was peripheral blood, taken on day 0 of AZD1222 vaccination. The receptors were gathered from an adult in good health.

This chain uses TRBV4-1 with TRBJ1-2; D not resolved. The CDR3 covers 15 residues. Germline V gene data show CDR1 as MGHRA and CDR2 as YSYEKL. Between the trimmed V and J ends, which lost 4 bases and 4 bases, there was a span of 16 bases. This chain's CDR3 is CASSPPWFPGYGYTF. CDR3 bases: TGCGCCAGCAGCCCCCCCTGGTTCCCGGGCTATGGCTACACCTTC.

This chain links TRBV5-1 with TRBJ1-4, with 9 bases identical to TRBD1. This CDR3 contains 15 residues. J was trimmed by 8 bases and V by 0 bases; bases with no gene match: 5. Germline V gene sequence: CDR1 SGHRS, CDR2 YFSETQ. The CDR3 region has the DNA TGCGCCAGCAGCTTGGGTACAGGGGGCAGGGAAAAACTGTTTTTT. This gives the protein CASSLGTGGREKLFF.

This chain links TRBV6-4 with TRBJ2-1, with 10 bases identical to TRBD2. CDR1 and CDR2 (germline): MRHNA, SNTAGT. CDR3 length: 15 residues. The V gene end was trimmed by 4 bases and the J gene end by 7 bases; junction bases not matched to a gene: 7. The CDR3 nucleotides are TGTGCCAGCAGTGTGGCTAGCGGGAGTATGAATGAGCAGTTCTTC. Translated: CASSVASGSMNEQFF.

The chain has TRBV25-1 and TRBJ1-2; possible D gene TRBD1, 6 bases. Germline CDR1 reads MGHDK; CDR2 reads SYGVNS. There are 14 residues in the CDR3. Deletions cut 7 bases from V and 6 bases from J, with 18 bases between. CDR3 nucleotides: TGTGCCAGCACGGGCAGCCAGGGGAGTAATGGCTACACCTTC. As protein: CASTGSQGSNGYTF.

The CDR3: CASSLAGSIYGYTF. DNA of the CDR3: TGTGCCAGCAGCTTGGCCGGCAGCATCTATGGCTACACCTTC. V usage is TRBV5-6 and J usage is TRBJ1-2, with D unresolved. The CDR3 covers 14 residues. The germline V and J ends were trimmed by 0 bases and 4 bases, with 10 bases remaining between them. Germline CDR1 reads SGHDT; CDR2 reads YYEEEE.

In this sample, this clone turned up once. One end of the junction varies from germline; a read error may be responsible. The V call is TRBV2, the J call TRBJ1-2; D call uncertain. Germline V gene data show CDR1 as SNHLY and CDR2 as FYNNEI. The CDR3 has 12 amino acids. This chain's CDR3 is CASRMDGGILYF. The CDR3 bases are TGTGCCAGCAGGATGGATGGAGGGATCCTATACTTC.

This rearrangement joins TRBV28 to TRBJ1-1, with 7 positions matching TRBD1. Germline CDR1 and CDR2: MDHEN and SYDVKM. The length of the CDR3 is 17 residues. V shed 7 bases, J shed 4 bases, and the junction held 18 bases outside the gene matches. In DNA form, the CDR3 reads TGTGCCAGCATCCAGGGGGGCTCCTTGACTTATAGCACTGAAGCTTTCTTT. As protein: CASIQGGSLTYSTEAFF. Together with reference TRBV28 and TRBJ1-1, the CDR3 gives the full variable domain: DVKVTQSSRYLVKRTGEKVFLECVQDMDHENMFWYRQDPGLGLRLIYFSYDVKMKEKGDIPEGYSVSREKKERFSLILESASTNQTSMYLCASIQGGSLTYSTEAFFGQGTRLTVV.

This rearrangement joins TRBV9 to TRBJ2-7; D assignment may be TRBD1 or TRBD2 (5 bases each). The germline gives CDR1 SGDLS, CDR2 YYNGEE. The V and J ends lost 0 bases and 6 bases respectively, with 10 bases between them. The CDR3 contains 13 residues. As DNA, the CDR3 is TGTGCCAGCAGCGTAGCTGGGGGTGGCGAGCAGTACTTC. Translating it yields CASSVAGGGEQYF.

CDR3 protein: CASSPPGRYEQYF. CDR3 DNA sequence: TGTGCCAGCAGCCCCCCCGGGCGCTACGAGCAGTACTTC. The V and J genes are TRBV27 and TRBJ2-7, with no clear D. CDR1 and CDR2 from the germline V gene are MNHEY and SMNVEV (reference sequence). V was cut by 6 bases and J by 3 bases, with 12 bases left in between. The CDR3 loop spans 13 amino acids.

This chain uses TRBV2 with TRBJ2-5; the D gene is possibly TRBD1 (5 bases). Germline V gene lookup returns CDR1 SNHLY and CDR2 FYNNEI. The CDR3 contains 16 residues. V lost 1 base, J lost 0 bases, and 12 bases lay in between. CDR3 sequence: CASSEGQGSYQETQYF. DNA for the CDR3: TGTGCCAGCAGTGAAGGTCAGGGCTCGTACCAAGAGACCCAGTACTTC. The variable domain in full, with the rest retrieved from reference TRBV2 and TRBJ2-5, is EPEVTQTPSHQVTQMGQEVILRCVPISNHLYFYWYRQILGQKVEFLVSFYNNEISEKSEIFDDQFSVERPDGSNFTLKIRSTKLEDSAMYFCASSEGQGSYQETQYFGPGTRLLVL.

V and J are TRBV11-2 and TRBJ1-4; no clear D. Trimming removed 0 bases at V and 12 bases at J, with 8 bases between. The CDR3 has 12 residues. Per germline, CDR1 SGHAT and CDR2 FQNNGV. CDR3 in amino acids: CASSLDRGELFF. The CDR3 DNA reads TGTGCCAGCAGCTTAGATCGCGGGGAACTGTTTTTT.

The gene calls are TRBV2 and TRBJ2-2; perhaps D is TRBD1 or TRBD2 (5 bases each). The length of the CDR3 is 14 residues. V dropped 5 bases and J dropped 5 bases, with 12 bases sitting between them. Per the germline V gene, CDR1 is SNHLY and CDR2 is FYNNEI. The CDR3 protein is CASSPGRWTGELFF. CDR3 sequence (DNA): TGTGCCAGCAGTCCGGGACGGTGGACCGGGGAGCTGTTTTTT.

The chain couples TRBV7-9 to TRBJ2-1; D gene uncertain. Per the germline V gene, CDR1 is SEHNR and CDR2 is FQNEAQ (reference sequence). The CDR3 totals 19 residues. Trimming pared 1 base from V and 4 bases from J, leaving 23 bases between. The CDR3 region is CASSLGALRLPRRYNEQFF. CDR3 DNA: TGTGCCAGCAGCTTAGGGGCCCTCCGTCTACCACGTCGTTACAATGAGCAGTTCTTC.

The chain recombines TRBV18 with TRBJ2-1; no reliable D call. The CDR3 contains 15 residues. The germline V and J ends were trimmed by 2 bases and 0 bases, with 8 bases remaining between them. The germline CDR1 and CDR2 sequences are KGHSH and LQKENI. CDR3 in DNA: TGTGCCAGCTCACCAATCGTTAACTCCTACAATGAGCAGTTCTTC. Its protein product is CASSPIVNSYNEQFF. The complete variable domain, with remaining parts taken from reference TRBV18 and TRBJ2-1, reads NAGVMQNPRHLVRRRGQEARLRCSPMKGHSHVYWYRQLPEEGLKFMVYLQKENIIDESGMPKERFSAEFPKEGPSILRIQQVVRGDSAAYFCASSPIVNSYNEQFFGPGTRLTVL.

The chain's CDR3 is CASSSSSGTNEKLFF. The CDR3 bases are TGTGCCAGCAGTTCCTCCTCGGGGACTAATGAAAAACTGTTTTTT. The chain carries TRBV6-5 and TRBJ1-4, with unresolved D. V lost 4 bases, J lost 2 bases, and 11 bases lay in between. The germline V gene encodes CDR1 MNHEY and CDR2 SVGAGI. The CDR3 runs to 15 residues.

V and J are TRBV28 and TRBJ2-4; D may be TRBD1 (6 bases). CDR1 is MDHEN, CDR2 SYDVKM, per germline. The CDR3 totals 15 residues. The V and J ends lost 5 bases and 0 bases respectively, with 11 bases between them. In DNA form, the CDR3 reads TGTGCCAGCAGTATCACGGGACAAGCCAAAAACATTCAGTACTTC. It translates to CASSITGQAKNIQYF.

The chain couples TRBV6-5 to TRBJ1-6, with no clear D. Between the trimmed V and J ends, which lost 7 bases and 9 bases, there was a span of 16 bases. The CDR3 has 14 residues. Germline assignment: CDR1 MNHEY and CDR2 SVGAGI. CDR3 DNA sequence: TGTGCCAGCACCGAGGGCTTTAAGGGTTCACCCCTCCACTTT. It is translated as CASTEGFKGSPLHF.

The chain recombines TRBV27 with TRBJ1-3, with D perhaps matching TRBD1 (6 bases). CDR1 is MNHEY, CDR2 SMNVEV, per germline (reference sequence). Trimming stripped 1 base from V and 2 bases from J, with 12 bases between. The CDR3 loop spans 16 amino acids. CDR3 loop: CASSLFGGRAGNTIYF. CDR3 nucleotides: TGTGCCAGCAGTTTATTCGGGGGCAGGGCTGGAAACACCATATATTTT.

The J gene is TRBJ2-5, the V gene TRBV11-1; D might be TRBD1 (5 bases). The germline V gene encodes CDR1 SGHAT and CDR2 FQDESV (reference sequence). Trimming removed 6 bases at V and 3 bases at J, with 14 bases between. The CDR3 is 14 amino acids. CDR3 region: CASSRKGLKETQYF. CDR3 nucleotides: TGTGCCAGCAGTAGGAAGGGGCTTAAAGAGACCCAGTACTTC.

This rearrangement joins TRBV12-3 or TRBV12-4 to TRBJ1-2; no clear D gene. The CDR3 runs 13 residues. The ends were cut back, 3 bases at V and 4 bases at J, with 9 bases in the middle. For the CDR3, the DNA is TGTGCCAGCAGTTTTGGAGCTCTCTATGGCTACACCTTC. Protein sequence: CASSFGALYGYTF.

This sequence joins TRBV2 and TRBJ1-3; tentative D call: TRBD1 (5 bases). The CDR3 has 17 residues. The ends were cut back, 4 bases at V and 0 bases at J, with 16 bases in the middle. Germline CDR1 is SNHLY and CDR2 is FYNNEI. The DNA of the CDR3 is TGTGCCAGCAGTGGGTTCGGTGGGGACCACTCTGGAAACACCATATATTTT. This encodes CASSGFGGDHSGNTIYF.

The J gene is TRBJ1-4, the V gene TRBV6-4; TRBD1 matches 7 bases. Trimming removed 6 bases from V and 0 bases from J; junction bases left unmatched: 7. Germline V lookup: CDR1 MRHNA, CDR2 SNTAGT. The CDR3 has 16 residues. The CDR3 loop is CASRIPGTATNEKLFF. DNA of the CDR3: TGTGCCAGCAGAATCCCCGGGACAGCAACTAATGAAAAACTGTTTTTT.

V gene TRBV28 combines with J gene TRBJ1-6, with 7 nucleotides matching TRBD1. The J segment lost 7 bases and the V segment lost 1 base, leaving 4 bases of the junction unmatched. The CDR3 covers 15 residues. Germline CDR1 MDHEN, CDR2 SYDVKM. The CDR3 nucleotides are TGTGCCAGCAGTTTATTTACAGGGGTGAATTCACCCCTCCACTTT. Protein sequence: CASSLFTGVNSPLHF.

This sequence joins TRBV3-1 (or the pseudogene TRBV3-2) and TRBJ1-4; maybe TRBD1 (5 bases). The CDR3 covers 17 residues. V was trimmed by 2 bases and J by 5 bases, leaving 18 bases between them. CDR1 is LGHDT, CDR2 YNNKEL, per germline (reference sequence). The CDR3 reads CASSQNPHGTVNEKLFF. CDR3 bases: TGTGCCAGCAGCCAAAACCCCCACGGGACGGTGAATGAAAAACTGTTTTTT.

This clone was counted once. The V call is TRBV28, the J call TRBJ1-2; D is unclear. The CDR3 runs to 14 residues. Deletions cut 6 bases from V and 2 bases from J, with 13 bases between. Germline V gene data show CDR1 as MDHEN and CDR2 as SYDVKM. CDR3 residues: CASSRHPNNYGYTF. As DNA, the CDR3 is TGTGCCAGCAGCAGACACCCAAACAACTATGGCTACACCTTC.

The chain combines TRBV7-9 with TRBJ2-1; 9 bases agree with TRBD1. Germline loops: CDR1 SEHNR, CDR2 FQNEAQ (reference sequence). The V and J ends lost 5 bases and 6 bases, in that order; junction bases with no gene match: 2. There are 13 residues in the CDR3. The CDR3 nucleotides read TGTGCCAGCAGCGACAGGGGGGTCAATGAGCAGTTCTTC. Translation: CASSDRGVNEQFF.

The chain combines TRBV5-4 with TRBJ2-1; weak D call: TRBD2 (6 bases). Germline V gene sequence: CDR1 SGHNT, CDR2 YYREEE (reference sequence). V was clipped by 4 bases and J by 8 bases, with 19 bases between them. CDR3 length: 15 residues. CDR3 region: CASSTGGPSMDEQFF. Here the CDR3 DNA reads TGTGCCAGCAGCACCGGAGGGCCCAGTATGGATGAGCAGTTCTTC.

The rearrangement joins TRBV10-3 to TRBJ1-2; D not resolved. CDR1 ENHRY and CDR2 SYGVKD come from the germline V gene. V lost 2 bases and J lost 3, with 13 bases in between. The CDR3 spans 15 residues. The CDR3: CAISEEGLLHYGYTF. The CDR3 DNA reads TGTGCCATCAGTGAGGAGGGCCTTTTGCACTATGGCTACACCTTC.

V gene TRBV28 combines with J gene TRBJ2-1, with 8 bases aligning to TRBD2. V shed 8 bases and J 3 bases; nucleotides not matched to a gene: 3. Germline V gene sequence: CDR1 MDHEN, CDR2 SYDVKM. This CDR3 has 13 amino acids. The CDR3 region has the DNA TGTGCCAGCCTTAGCGGGATCTACAATGAGCAGTTCTTC. This codes for CASLSGIYNEQFF.

The chain has TRBV27 and TRBJ2-1, with D possibly TRBD2 on 6 matching bases. Germline values: CDR1 MNHEY, CDR2 SMNVEV (reference sequence). The CDR3 sequence is 16 residues long. V was clipped by 5 bases and J by 0 bases, with 14 bases between them. The CDR3 reads CASSPLPGDSYNEQFF. The CDR3, as DNA: TGTGCCAGCAGTCCCCTACCGGGGGACTCCTACAATGAGCAGTTCTTC.

V and J are TRBV6-2 or TRBV6-3 and TRBJ2-7; D is undetermined. CDR1 and CDR2 (germline): MNHEY, SVGEGT. V dropped 2 bases and J dropped 5 bases, with 13 bases sitting between them. The CDR3 loop spans 14 amino acids. CDR3 DNA sequence: TGTGCCAGCAGTTACGGGGTTAGCCTGGACGAGCAGTACTTC. It encodes CASSYGVSLDEQYF.